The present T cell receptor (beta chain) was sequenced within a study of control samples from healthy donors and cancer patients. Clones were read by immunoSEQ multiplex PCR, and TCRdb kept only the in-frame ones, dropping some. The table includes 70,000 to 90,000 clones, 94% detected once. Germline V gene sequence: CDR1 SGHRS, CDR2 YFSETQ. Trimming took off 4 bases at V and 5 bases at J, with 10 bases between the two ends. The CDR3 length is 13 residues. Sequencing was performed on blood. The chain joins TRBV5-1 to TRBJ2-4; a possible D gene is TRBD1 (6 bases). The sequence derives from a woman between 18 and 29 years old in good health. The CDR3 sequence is CASSPGQQNIQYF. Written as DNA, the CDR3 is TGCGCCAGCAGCCCCGGACAGCAAAACATTCAGTACTTC. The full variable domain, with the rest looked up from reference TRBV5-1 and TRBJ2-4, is KAGVTQTPRYLIKTRGQQVTLSCSPISGHRSVSWYQQTPGQGLQFLFEYFSETQRNKGNFPGRFSGRQFSNSRSEMNVSTLELGDSALYLCASSPGQQNIQYFGAGTRLSVL.